What follows are 13 T cell receptor beta chains derived from one specimen sequenced in a study of blood T cell repertoires in COVID-19. Assay: immunoSEQ multiplex PCR; the TCRdb copy retains only in-frame clones and omits some. The data contain 40,000 to 60,000 clones, approximately 84% of them singletons. Sequenced input: peripheral blood. The receptors come from a man aged 45 to 65 with active COVID-19.

CDR3 amino acids: CASSLPRQGGQPQHF. The CDR3 DNA sequence: TGTGCCAGCAGTTTACCTAGACAGGGGGGCCAGCCCCAGCATTTT. The chain uses TRBV28 and TRBJ1-5, with 9 bases matching TRBD1. The CDR3 loop spans 15 amino acids. V lost 2 bases and J lost 7; bases outside the gene matches: 6. Per germline, CDR1 MDHEN and CDR2 SYDVKM.

This rearrangement joins TRBV12-3 or TRBV12-4 to TRBJ2-3; D gene ambiguous. V was pared by 7 bases and J by 0 bases, with 8 bases between. This CDR3 spans 13 amino acids. In nucleotides, the CDR3 is TGTGCCAGCACCTACGCTAGCACAGATACGCAGTATTTT. It encodes CASTYASTDTQYF.

The chain links TRBV14 to TRBJ2-7; D might be TRBD1 (7 bases). CDR3 size: 12 residues. Trimming stripped 9 bases from V and 2 bases from J, with 11 bases between. Germline CDR1 reads SGHDN; CDR2 reads FVKESK. Written as DNA, the CDR3 is TGTGCCAGACCAGGGGGGACCTACGAGCAGTACTTC. As protein: CARPGGTYEQYF. The full variable domain, with the rest looked up from reference TRBV14 and TRBJ2-7, is EAGVTQFPSHSVIEKGQTVTLRCDPISGHDNLYWYRRVMGKEIKFLLHFVKESKQDESGMPNNRFLAERTGGTYSTLKVQPAELEDSGVYFCARPGGTYEQYFGPGTRLTVT.

The V call is TRBV9, the J call TRBJ2-5, with TRBD2 as a possible D gene (5 bases). This CDR3 is built from 18 residues. Germline V CDR1 and CDR2: SGDLS, YYNGEE. Deletions cut 0 bases from V and 5 bases from J, with 23 bases between. The CDR3 DNA follows: TGTGCCAGCAGCGTAGCTACGGCAGCACTAGAGGCCCGGGAGACCCAGTACTTC. It encodes CASSVATAALEARETQYF.

The chain joins TRBV5-1 to TRBJ2-7; tentative D call: TRBD2 (7 bases). CDR3 length: 14 residues. Per germline, CDR1 SGHRS and CDR2 YFSETQ. Trimming cost V 7 bases and J 4 bases, with 18 bases left between them. CDR3 loop: CASSGGGGAYEQYF. The CDR3 DNA follows: TGCGCCAGCTCTGGGGGCGGGGGAGCTTACGAGCAGTACTTC.

J is TRBJ1-2 and V is TRBV2, with 7 positions matching TRBD1. Germline CDR1 and CDR2: SNHLY and FYNNEI. V shed 7 bases, J shed 4 bases, and the junction held 9 bases outside the gene matches. The CDR3 has 14 residues. The CDR3 spells CASTRQGNGYGYTF. In DNA, the CDR3 is TGTGCCAGCACTCGACAGGGCAACGGCTATGGCTACACCTTC. The variable domain in full, completed from reference TRBV2 and TRBJ1-2, reads EPEVTQTPSHQVTQMGQEVILRCVPISNHLYFYWYRQILGQKVEFLVSFYNNEISEKSEIFDDQFSVERPDGSNFTLKIRSTKLEDSAMYFCASTRQGNGYGYTFGSGTRLTVV.

The V call is TRBV5-1, the J call TRBJ2-5; TRBD1 might be the D (6 bases). V was shortened by 1 base and J by 2 bases, with 12 bases between the two germline ends. The CDR3 contains 15 residues. Germline V gene sequence: CDR1 SGHRS, CDR2 YFSETQ. The CDR3 DNA is TGCGCCAGCAGCTTGTATCGGGACAATCAAGAGACCCAGTACTTC. Amino acids: CASSLYRDNQETQYF.

The chain couples TRBV2 to TRBJ1-5; weak D call: TRBD1 (6 bases). The CDR3 sequence is 15 residues long. V was trimmed by 6 bases and J by 0 bases, leaving 12 bases between them. CDR1 and CDR2 from the germline V gene are SNHLY and FYNNEI. DNA for the CDR3: TGTGCCAGCAGGACAGACAGGCCTAGCAATCAGCCCCAGCATTTT. It is translated as CASRTDRPSNQPQHF.

This clone came up a few times. The chain has TRBV2 and TRBJ2-3; 10 bases agree with TRBD2. After removal of 4 bases from V and 4 bases from J, the junction contained 2 bases not matched to a gene. CDR1 is SNHLY and CDR2 is FYNNEI in the germline V gene. There are 14 residues in the CDR3. The CDR3: CASSGSGGADTQYF. The CDR3 DNA sequence: TGTGCCAGCAGTGGGAGCGGGGGGGCAGATACGCAGTATTTT.

This chain links TRBV7-2 with TRBJ1-3; D not certain. Trimming took 5 bases from V and 4 from J, leaving 15 bases between them. The CDR3 is 15 residues long. Germline lookup yields CDR1 SGHTA and CDR2 FQGNSA. CDR3 DNA: TGTGCCAGCAGCCCGGGTTCAACCAGAGGAAACACCATATATTTT. Translation: CASSPGSTRGNTIYF.

The chain recombines TRBV5-1 with TRBJ1-2; D is ambiguous. V lost 0 bases to trimming and J lost 4 bases, with 7 bases between them. This CDR3 contains 13 residues. The germline V gene has CDR1 SGHRS and CDR2 YFSETQ. The CDR3 bases are TGCGCCAGCAGCTTGGAGAGGGCCTATGGCTACACCTTC. Its protein is CASSLERAYGYTF.

The J gene is TRBJ2-7, the V gene TRBV27; perhaps TRBD2 as D (6 bases). Germline CDR1 reads MNHEY; CDR2 reads SMNVEV (reference sequence). The ends were cut back, 4 bases at V and 9 bases at J, with 16 bases in the middle. This CDR3 spans 13 amino acids. CDR3 coding DNA: TGTGCCAGCAGTTCCCCAGGCGGGAATGGGCAGTACTTC. Protein: CASSSPGGNGQYF.

This clone occurred once. Here the CDR3 DNA reads TGTGCCAGCAGCCCACAGGGGAGCCGGGATGAAAAACTGTTTTTT. Translated, it gives CASSPQGSRDEKLFF. The chain carries TRBV5-5 and TRBJ1-4; 7 bases align to TRBD1. The CDR3 runs 15 residues. V trimming: 4 bases; J trimming: 6 bases; junction bases outside the gene matches: 9. Germline CDR1 and CDR2: SGHKS and YYEKEE (reference sequence).